Listed below are T cell receptor beta chains from one sample, sequenced in a study of shared clonotypes between healthy human individuals. Clones were read by immunoSEQ multiplex PCR, and TCRdb kept only the in-frame ones, dropping some. The data hold hundreds of thousands of clones, with more than 95% observed a single time. The sample taken for sequencing was naive CD4+ T cells sorted from blood. These receptors came from a woman aged 25 to 39 in good health. The CDR3 runs from the conserved cysteine through the conserved F or W. D genes are given only for firm matches. Size tells how often a clone was seen (once, few, many) or the class of an expanded clone, and some rows leave it out.

V gene	D gene	J gene	clone size	CDR3 protein	CDR3 DNA
TRBV19	.	TRBJ1-5	.	CASSLPRENNQPQHF	TGTGCCAGTAGTCTGCCCCGGGAGAACAATCAGCCCCAGCATTTT
TRBV5-1	TRBD1	TRBJ2-5	.	CASSFLFPGGQGAGETQYF	TGCGCCAGCAGCTTCCTTTTCCCAGGAGGACAGGGGGCCGGGGAGACCCAGTACTTC
TRBV4-2	.	TRBJ2-2	.	CASSQVGLSGELFF	TGTGCCAGCAGCCAAGTAGGCCTATCCGGGGAGCTGTTTTTT
TRBV5-4	.	TRBJ2-5	.	CASSLRRGGTETQYF	TGTGCCAGCAGCTTGCGGAGGGGGGGGACGGAGACCCAGTACTTC
TRBV28	.	TRBJ2-7	.	CASTSEGTSWEQYF	TGTGCCAGCACCTCAGAGGGGACCTCCTGGGAGCAGTACTTC
TRBV5-1	TRBD2	TRBJ2-3	.	CASRSGTSVTDTQYF	TGCGCCAGCAGATCCGGGACTAGCGTCACAGATACGCAGTATTTT
TRBV25-1	.	TRBJ1-2	.	CASSEFTANYGYTF	TGTGCCAGCAGTGAATTTACAGCCAACTATGGCTACACCTTC
TRBV10-3	.	TRBJ2-7	.	CAISEGLYEQYF	TGTGCCATCAGTGAGGGCCTCTACGAGCAGTACTTC
TRBV28	.	TRBJ2-1	.	CASSFSRASYNEQFF	TGTGCCAGCAGTTTTTCCAGGGCATCCTACAATGAGCAGTTCTTC
TRBV7-9	.	TRBJ1-2	.	CASSRRRDGRNYGYTF	TGTGCCAGCAGCCGGAGACGAGACGGAAGGAACTATGGCTACACCTTC
TRBV19	TRBD2	TRBJ2-1	.	CASSIDHIGEGLHFEQFF	TGTGCCAGTAGTATAGATCACATTGGGGAGGGCCTACATTTCGAGCAGTTCTTC
TRBV6-5	TRBD1	TRBJ2-7	once	CASSRGQQTNEQYF	TGTGCCAGCAGCCGGGGACAGCAAACCAACGAGCAGTACTTC
TRBV7-7	TRBD1	TRBJ2-1	.	CASSFGTGNYNEQFF	TGTGCCAGCAGCTTCGGGACAGGCAACTACAATGAGCAGTTCTTC
TRBV2	TRBD2	TRBJ2-4	once	CASSERASGMGIQYF	TGTGCCAGCAGTGAACGGGCTAGCGGGATGGGGATTCAGTACTTC
TRBV5-1	TRBD1	TRBJ2-2	.	CASSPWDRTNTGELFF	TGCGCCAGCAGCCCCTGGGACAGAACGAACACCGGGGAGCTGTTTTTT
TRBV2	TRBD1	TRBJ1-1	.	CASRDREGLNTEAFF	TGTGCCAGCAGAGACAGGGAGGGTCTGAACACTGAAGCTTTCTTT
TRBV28	.	TRBJ2-7	.	CASSQPFIFSEQYF	TGTGCCAGCAGCCAGCCATTTATATTTTCCGAGCAGTACTTC
TRBV4-1	.	TRBJ2-7	once	CASSQEGGGRRSYEQYF	TGCGCCAGCAGCCAAGAAGGGGGAGGGCGGAGGTCCTACGAGCAGTACTTC
TRBV15	.	TRBJ2-2	.	CATSRDLANTGELFF	TGTGCCACCAGCAGAGATCTAGCGAACACCGGGGAGCTGTTTTTT
TRBV15	.	TRBJ2-2	.	CATSSNLAPGELFF	TGTGCCACCAGCTCCAATTTGGCCCCCGGGGAGCTGTTTTTT
TRBV11-2	.	TRBJ2-2	.	CASSLGLNTGELFF	TGTGCCAGCAGCTTAGGCCTAAATACCGGGGAGCTGTTTTTT
TRBV28	TRBD2	TRBJ2-1	.	CASSPRTSGRHNEQFF	TGTGCCAGCAGTCCTCGGACTAGCGGGAGGCATAATGAGCAGTTCTTC
TRBV12-2	.	TRBJ2-7	.	CASRLEGNGRASGEQYF	TGTGCAAGTCGCCTAGAAGGAAACGGGAGGGCCTCGGGCGAGCAGTACTTC
TRBV10-2	.	TRBJ1-5	.	CASSEGFSNQPQHF	TGCGCCAGCAGTGAGGGTTTTAGCAATCAGCCCCAGCATTTT
TRBV7-8	TRBD1	TRBJ1-1	once	CASRLIGQVNTEAFF	TGTGCCAGCAGACTAATAGGACAGGTGAACACTGAAGCTTTCTTT
TRBV7-9	.	TRBJ1-5	.	CASSLTGGTQPQHF	TGTGCCAGCAGCTTGACAGGAGGGACTCAGCCCCAGCATTTT
TRBV6-5	.	TRBJ1-1	few	CASILDVEAFF	TGTGCCAGCATCCTGGACGTGGAAGCTTTCTTT
TRBV6-1	TRBD1	TRBJ1-5	.	CASSRPGTGNQPQHF	TGTGCCAGCAGTCGACCCGGGACAGGGAATCAGCCCCAGCATTTT
TRBV5-4	.	TRBJ1-3	.	CASSLEGLNRNTIYF	TGTGCCAGCAGCTTGGAAGGCCTGAATAGAAACACCATATATTTT
TRBV4-1	TRBD2	TRBJ2-1	.	CASSPATSGFREQFF	TGCGCCAGCTCCCCCGCGACTAGCGGTTTTCGTGAGCAGTTCTTC
TRBV30	.	TRBJ1-5	.	CAWSVLTGKNQPQHF	TGTGCCTGGAGTGTACTTACGGGTAAGAATCAGCCCCAGCATTTT
TRBV2	.	TRBJ2-4	.	CASSGTNGKNIQYF	TGTGCCAGCAGTGGGACTAATGGCAAAAACATTCAGTACTTC
TRBV30	.	TRBJ2-5	.	CAWSLQETQYF	TGTGCCTGGTCCCTTCAAGAGACCCAGTACTTC
TRBV5-1	TRBD1	TRBJ2-7	.	CASSFFPGQGGYEQYF	TGCGCCAGCAGCTTCTTTCCGGGACAGGGGGGTTACGAGCAGTACTTC
TRBV10-3	.	TRBJ1-1	.	CAIRSRGPNTEAFF	TGTGCCATCAGGAGCAGGGGCCCGAACACTGAAGCTTTCTTT
TRBV2	.	TRBJ1-1	.	CASSEAGGTEAFF	TGTGCCAGCAGTGAGGCAGGAGGAACTGAAGCTTTCTTT
TRBV28	.	TRBJ2-7	.	CASRPPGTPAHEQYF	TGTGCCAGCAGGCCTCCCGGGACCCCGGCGCACGAGCAGTACTTC
TRBV11-3	.	TRBJ2-1	.	CASSSPPSDEQFF	TGTGCCAGCAGTTCCCCCCCCTCTGATGAGCAGTTCTTC
TRBV28	.	TRBJ2-6	once	CASSFAGRLAGANVLTF	TGTGCCAGCAGTTTCGCCGGACGACTCGCTGGGGCCAACGTCCTGACTTTC
TRBV10-3	.	TRBJ2-3	.	CAISERQGGTVDTQYF	TGTGCCATCAGTGAAAGGCAGGGTGGTACCGTGGATACGCAGTATTTT
TRBV23-1	.	TRBJ2-7	.	CASSQQGRLYEQYF	TGCGCCAGCAGTCAACAGGGGCGCTTGTACGAGCAGTACTTC
TRBV28	.	TRBJ1-4	.	CASTTLTGYEKLFF	TGTGCCAGCACCACCTTGACAGGATATGAAAAACTGTTTTTT
TRBV27	TRBD2	TRBJ2-1	.	CASSLSGRAFYEQFF	TGTGCCAGCAGTCTGAGCGGGAGGGCGTTTTATGAGCAGTTCTTC
TRBV9	TRBD2	TRBJ2-5	.	CASSVGASGSFLETQYF	TGTGCCAGCAGCGTAGGGGCTAGCGGGAGTTTTTTAGAGACCCAGTACTTC
TRBV7-9	.	TRBJ2-7	.	CASSPTAGQETYEQYF	TGTGCCAGCAGCCCCACCGCGGGACAAGAGACCTACGAGCAGTACTTC
TRBV2	TRBD1	TRBJ2-1	.	CASRSDRGLLYNEQFF	TGTGCCAGCAGGTCCGACAGGGGGCTTTTGTACAATGAGCAGTTCTTC
TRBV19	TRBD1	TRBJ1-2	.	CASSIAWTGAIYGYTF	TGTGCCAGTAGTATAGCTTGGACAGGGGCCATCTATGGCTACACCTTC
TRBV10-3	TRBD1	TRBJ1-1	.	CAISESRGQVTEAFF	TGTGCCATCAGTGAGTCGAGGGGACAGGTGACTGAAGCTTTCTTT